Listed below are T cell receptor beta chains from one sample, sequenced in a study of blood T cell repertoires in COVID-19. Here immunoSEQ multiplex PCR was the method, and the copy in TCRdb shows in-frame clones only, minus some. In the table there are about 270,000 clones, 88% of which are singletons. Material: PBMCs or T cells enriched from blood (not recorded which). Every receptor here comes from a woman aged 55-75 years in a cohort exposed to, infected with or recovered from COVID-19 (not recorded which). CDR3s include the opening cysteine and the closing phenylalanine or tryptophan. The order of the fields is CDR3 protein, CDR3 DNA, V gene, D gene, J gene, clone size. A D gene is named only where the DNA matches it firmly. Some rows mark clone size as missing; the rest say once, few, many or name a class of expanded clone.

CDR3: CAWSTDRTSGRADTQYF
DNA: TGTGCCTGGAGCACGGACCGAACTAGCGGGAGGGCAGATACGCAGTATTTT
V: TRBV30
D: TRBD2
J: TRBJ2-3
size: once

CDR3: CSASGQGGRLAGGGSYEQYF
DNA: TGCAGTGCTAGTGGGCAGGGGGGCAGACTAGCGGGAGGAGGGTCCTACGAGCAGTACTTC
V: TRBV20-1
D: TRBD2
J: TRBJ2-7
size: many

CDR3: CAISSTGGTQPQHF
DNA: TGTGCCATCAGTTCAACAGGGGGGACTCAGCCCCAGCATTTT
V: TRBV10-3
D: TRBD1
J: TRBJ1-5
size: NA

CDR3: CATSREDRGRSNEQFF
DNA: TGTGCCACCAGCAGAGAGGACAGGGGAAGATCTAATGAGCAGTTCTTC
V: TRBV15
D: TRBD1
J: TRBJ2-1
size: NA

CDR3: CASRTDISPLHF
DNA: TGCGCCAGCAGAACGGACATTTCACCCCTCCACTTT
V: TRBV5-1
D: NA
J: TRBJ1-6
size: few

CDR3: CASSLGAGGRLGTEAFF
DNA: TGTGCCAGCAGCTTGGGTGCAGGGGGCAGGCTGGGCACTGAAGCTTTCTTT
V: TRBV5-4
D: TRBD1
J: TRBJ1-1
size: NA

CDR3: CASSQDGDRGGNTIYF
DNA: TGTGCCAGCAGCCAAGATGGGGACAGGGGAGGAAACACCATATATTTT
V: TRBV4-2
D: TRBD1
J: TRBJ1-3
size: NA

CDR3: CASSLVQEPYEQYF
DNA: TGTGCCAGCAGCTTAGTGCAGGAACCCTACGAGCAGTACTTC
V: TRBV7-9
D: NA
J: TRBJ2-7
size: NA

CDR3: CASSLTESYEQYF
DNA: TGTGCCAGCAGTCTTACAGAAAGCTACGAGCAGTACTTC
V: TRBV28
D: NA
J: TRBJ2-7
size: NA

CDR3: CASSVASGAGTQYF
DNA: TGTGCCAGCAGTGTGGCTAGCGGGGCAGGGACCCAGTACTTC
V: TRBV2
D: TRBD2
J: TRBJ2-5
size: few

CDR3: CATSRGQGNEQFF
DNA: TGTGCCACCAGCAGAGGACAGGGCAATGAGCAGTTCTTC
V: TRBV15
D: TRBD1
J: TRBJ2-1
size: NA

CDR3: CAISPGQGGQPQHF
DNA: TGTGCCATCAGCCCGGGACAGGGCGGCCAGCCCCAGCATTTT
V: TRBV10-3
D: TRBD1
J: TRBJ1-5
size: NA

CDR3: CASTPDRLGYEQYF
DNA: TGCGCCAGCACCCCGGACAGGCTCGGCTACGAGCAGTACTTC
V: TRBV10-2
D: TRBD1
J: TRBJ2-7
size: NA

CDR3: CASSPGGGTYGYTF
DNA: TGTGCCAGCAGCCCAGGCGGGGGGACCTATGGCTACACCTTC
V: TRBV9
D: NA
J: TRBJ1-2
size: NA

CDR3: CASSHRQVPYGYTF
DNA: TGTGCCAGCAGCCACCGACAGGTACCCTATGGCTACACCTTC
V: TRBV7-2
D: NA
J: TRBJ1-2
size: NA

CDR3: CASSDRLAGVHEQFF
DNA: TGTGCCAGCAGTGATAGACTAGCGGGAGTCCATGAGCAGTTCTTC
V: TRBV2
D: TRBD2
J: TRBJ2-1
size: NA

CDR3: CASSAGQGVHNEQFF
DNA: TGCGCCAGCAGTGCCGGACAGGGGGTCCACAATGAGCAGTTCTTC
V: TRBV10-2
D: TRBD1
J: TRBJ2-1
size: NA

CDR3: CASSLDRGETQYF
DNA: TGTGCCAGCAGCTTAGATCGGGGAGAGACCCAGTACTTC
V: TRBV7-2
D: NA
J: TRBJ2-5
size: NA

CDR3: CASSTGSRNIQYF
DNA: TGTGCCAGCTCTACAGGGTCGCGGAACATTCAGTACTTC
V: TRBV27
D: NA
J: TRBJ2-4
size: NA

CDR3: CASSLARAQGGYTF
DNA: TGTGCCAGCAGCCTGGCGAGGGCGCAGGGGGGCTACACCTTC
V: TRBV28
D: NA
J: TRBJ1-2
size: NA

CDR3: CAISKTRDRGDYGYTF
DNA: TGTGCCATCAGTAAGACCCGGGACAGGGGTGACTATGGCTACACCTTC
V: TRBV10-3
D: TRBD1
J: TRBJ1-2
size: few

CDR3: CASRPRSNTEAFF
DNA: TGCGCCAGCAGACCCAGGTCGAACACTGAAGCTTTCTTT
V: TRBV5-1
D: NA
J: TRBJ1-1
size: NA

CDR3: CSASLREREQYF
DNA: TGCAGTGCTAGTTTGCGGGAGAGGGAGCAGTACTTC
V: TRBV20-1
D: TRBD2
J: TRBJ2-7
size: NA

CDR3: CASSPRDRETSYEQYF
DNA: TGTGCCAGCTCACCACGCGACAGGGAAACATCCTACGAGCAGTACTTC
V: TRBV18
D: TRBD1
J: TRBJ2-7
size: NA

CDR3: CASSLAMRRSTDTQYF
DNA: TGTGCCAGCAGCTTAGCGATGCGGCGGAGCACAGATACGCAGTATTTT
V: TRBV7-2
D: NA
J: TRBJ2-3
size: few

CDR3: CASSLVSYGTASTKNIQYF
DNA: TGTGCCAGCAGCTTAGTAAGTTATGGGACAGCCTCAACCAAAAACATTCAGTACTTC
V: TRBV11-2
D: TRBD1
J: TRBJ2-4
size: NA

CDR3: CASSDTGLVSTDTQYF
DNA: TGCGCCAGCAGTGATACCGGACTTGTTAGCACAGATACGCAGTATTTT
V: TRBV10-1
D: NA
J: TRBJ2-3
size: NA

CDR3: CASSSGGSGANVLTF
DNA: TGTGCCAGCAGCTCGGGGGGCTCTGGGGCCAACGTCCTGACTTTC
V: TRBV11-3
D: TRBD2
J: TRBJ2-6
size: NA

CDR3: CASSGEGRGPNTEAFF
DNA: TGTGCCAGCAGCGGGGAAGGAAGGGGGCCCAACACTGAAGCTTTCTTT
V: TRBV11-2
D: TRBD1
J: TRBJ1-1
size: NA

CDR3: CASSLRVGVGSGYTF
DNA: TGTGCCAGCAGCTTGCGGGTAGGGGTAGGGTCTGGCTACACCTTC
V: TRBV5-4
D: NA
J: TRBJ1-2
size: NA

CDR3: CASSQVLAEAYEQYF
DNA: TGCGCCAGCAGCCAAGTTCTAGCGGAGGCCTACGAGCAGTACTTC
V: TRBV4-3
D: TRBD2
J: TRBJ2-7
size: NA

CDR3: CASSSRPWTDSYEQYF
DNA: TGTGCCAGCAGCTCTCGACCCTGGACTGACTCCTACGAGCAGTACTTC
V: TRBV7-9
D: NA
J: TRBJ2-7
size: NA

CDR3: CASSQGGDSYEQYF
DNA: TGCGCCAGCAGCCAAGGGGGAGACTCCTACGAGCAGTACTTC
V: TRBV4-3
D: NA
J: TRBJ2-7
size: NA

CDR3: CASSQGADGNTIYF
DNA: TGTGCCAGCAGCCAGGGGGCTGATGGAAACACCATATATTTT
V: TRBV6-6
D: TRBD1
J: TRBJ1-3
size: NA

CDR3: CASSLVASGRTLGNEQFF
DNA: TGTGCCAGCAGCTTAGTGGCTAGCGGGAGGACTTTGGGCAATGAGCAGTTCTTC
V: TRBV11-2
D: TRBD2
J: TRBJ2-1
size: NA

CDR3: CASRKQSRDEQYF
DNA: TGTGCCAGCAGAAAGCAAAGTCGGGACGAGCAGTACTTC
V: TRBV14
D: NA
J: TRBJ2-7
size: NA

CDR3: CASRAAGGIETQYF
DNA: TGCGCCTCCCGAGCAGCGGGAGGAATAGAGACCCAGTACTTC
V: TRBV5-1
D: TRBD2
J: TRBJ2-5
size: NA

CDR3: CASSPGQHYEQYF
DNA: TGTGCCAGCAGCCCGGGACAGCACTACGAGCAGTACTTC
V: TRBV11-3
D: TRBD1
J: TRBJ2-7
size: NA

CDR3: CASSPPGTPEAFF
DNA: TGTGCCAGCTCACCTCCCGGGACACCTGAAGCTTTCTTT
V: TRBV18
D: NA
J: TRBJ1-1
size: NA

CDR3: CASSTPPGQVPYEQYF
DNA: TGTGCCAGCAGTACCCCTCCGGGACAGGTTCCCTACGAGCAGTACTTC
V: TRBV28
D: TRBD1
J: TRBJ2-7
size: NA

CDR3: CASSLAGGRETQYF
DNA: TGTGCCAGCAGCTTAGCGGGAGGTCGGGAGACCCAGTACTTC
V: TRBV7-2
D: NA
J: TRBJ2-5
size: NA

CDR3: CASSPSGVGSNQPQHF
DNA: TGTGCCAGCTCACCTTCGGGGGTGGGGAGCAATCAGCCCCAGCATTTT
V: TRBV18
D: NA
J: TRBJ1-5
size: few

CDR3: CASISTGGHYEQYF
DNA: TGTGCCAGCATCTCGACAGGGGGCCACTACGAGCAGTACTTC
V: TRBV28
D: TRBD1
J: TRBJ2-7
size: NA

CDR3: CASSTGLAGSHEQFF
DNA: TGTGCCAGCAGCACGGGACTAGCGGGGTCGCATGAGCAGTTCTTC
V: TRBV11-3
D: TRBD2
J: TRBJ2-1
size: NA

CDR3: CASSQAREGGNTIYF
DNA: TGCGCCAGCAGCCAAGCCAGAGAGGGAGGAAACACCATATATTTT
V: TRBV4-1
D: NA
J: TRBJ1-3
size: many

CDR3: CARKNDRGPYEQYF
DNA: TGTGCCAGGAAAAACGACAGGGGCCCCTACGAGCAGTACTTC
V: TRBV2
D: TRBD1
J: TRBJ2-7
size: NA

CDR3: CATSDLGTSGTSYNEQFF
DNA: TGTGCCACCAGTGATCTAGGGACTAGCGGAACCTCCTACAATGAGCAGTTCTTC
V: TRBV24-1
D: TRBD2
J: TRBJ2-1
size: NA

CDR3: CASSQGRDRHGYTF
DNA: TGCGCCAGCAGCCAGGGCAGGGACAGACATGGCTACACCTTC
V: TRBV4-1
D: TRBD1
J: TRBJ1-2
size: NA

CDR3: CASSGDRGYTF
DNA: TGTGCCAGCAGCGGCGACAGGGGCTACACCTTC
V: TRBV9
D: NA
J: TRBJ1-2
size: NA

CDR3: CASSLDPGADTQYF
DNA: TGTGCCAGCAGCTTGGACCCGGGGGCAGATACGCAGTATTTT
V: TRBV7-3
D: NA
J: TRBJ2-3
size: NA

CDR3: CASSAQGDSNQPQHF
DNA: TGTGCCAGCAGCGCACAGGGGGACAGCAATCAGCCCCAGCATTTT
V: TRBV7-9
D: TRBD1
J: TRBJ1-5
size: NA